The clone carrying this T cell receptor (beta chain) has ten or more counts. The entry originates in a study of T cells after yellow fever vaccination. Overall study context: Investigators used CD3, CD45RA, CCR7 and CD95 to sort the EM, EMRA, CM and Tscm memory subsets.

Overall study results and limits: Most clones from primary vaccination were detected again post-booster (96% CD4, around 90% CD8).

J gave up 0 bases and V 0 bases, and 4 bases lay outside the gene matches. The CDR3 is made up of 15 amino acids. Per the germline V gene, CDR1 is DFQATT and CDR2 is SNEGSKA (reference sequence). Template switching by 5'RACE produced TCR cDNA, adding a universal primer site and UMIs. From the 5' RACE reads, TCRdb called clonotypes with MiXCR, one entry per CDR3 protein. The sample records tens of thousands of distinct CDR3 sequences, 6.3% being singletons. The specimen comprised PBMCs, either bulk or a sorted T-cell subset (CD4+, CD8+, memory, or dextramer-sorted; not recorded which), sampled on the day of the yellow fever booster vaccination. This TCR was recovered from a man aged 30 to 45 who received the YFV17D yellow fever vaccine. J is TRBJ2-7 and V is TRBV20-1; 8 nucleotides line up with TRBD2. The CDR3, as DNA: TGCAGTGCTAGAGATTTCACTAGCGGCTCCTACGAGCAGTACTTC. It is translated as CSARDFTSGSYEQYF.